Given below is one T cell receptor (beta chain) in context. These data come from a study of blood T cell repertoires in COVID-19. Across the whole study: Acute and convalescent COVID-19 specimens originated in the United States, Italy and Spain.

CDR3 length equals 15 residues. Germline V gene sequence: CDR1 MNHEY, CDR2 SMNVEV (reference sequence). V was clipped by 4 bases and J by 2 bases, with 12 bases between them. Per the authors' pipeline: Amplified reference gene primers provided the basis for estimating nucleated cell counts. The method was immunoSEQ multiplex PCR; TCRdb's version includes in-frame clones alone and lacks a portion of them. V and J calls and clone size follow that table, whereas D and trimming were derived from the DNA. The table records 300,000 to 400,000 clones, more than 75% of them present only once. The sample was peripheral blood. The sequence was obtained from a woman between 45 and 65 years old who had recovered from COVID-19. The genes are TRBV27 and TRBJ1-5; D might be TRBD1 (5 bases). The CDR3 DNA reads TGTGCCAGCAGTTCGGGGACGGGAGGCAATCAGCCCCAGCATTTT. Protein product: CASSSGTGGNQPQHF.